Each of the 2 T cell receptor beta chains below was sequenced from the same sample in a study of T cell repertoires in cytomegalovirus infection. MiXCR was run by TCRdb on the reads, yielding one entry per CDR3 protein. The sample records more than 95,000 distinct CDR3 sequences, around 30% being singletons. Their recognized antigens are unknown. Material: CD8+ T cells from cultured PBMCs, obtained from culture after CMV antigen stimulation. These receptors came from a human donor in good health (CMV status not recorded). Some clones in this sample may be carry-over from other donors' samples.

DNA of the CDR3: TGTGCCAGCAGTGCACTACAGGGGACGGAGCAGCCCCAGCATTTT. Translated: CASSALQGTEQPQHF. The rearrangement links TRBV27 to TRBJ1-5, with TRBD1 matching over 7 bases. The ends lost 5 bases at V and 7 bases at J; junction bases unmatched: 11. Germline V CDR1 and CDR2: MNHEY, SMNVEV (reference sequence). CDR3 length: 15 amino acids.

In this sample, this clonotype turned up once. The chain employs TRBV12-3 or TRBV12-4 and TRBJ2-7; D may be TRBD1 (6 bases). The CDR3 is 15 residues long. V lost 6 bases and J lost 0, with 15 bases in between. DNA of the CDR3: TGTGCCAGCAGCCCCGCTACAGGGAGCTCCTACGAGCAGTACTTC. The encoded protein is CASSPATGSSYEQYF.